This passage covers 3 T cell receptor beta chains from one sample sequenced in a study of monozygotic twins with inflammatory bowel disease. TCRdb reprocessed the 5' RACE reads and reports one entry per CDR3 protein, with no DNA. This sample carries around 140,000 distinct CDR3 sequences, with 1.2% going to the ten biggest clones. The sequencing input was blood. These receptors all stem from a human donor with ulcerative colitis or Crohn's disease, or a healthy co-twin of an affected twin (not recorded which).

The CDR3 reads CASSGRTVEDQPQHF. The chain couples TRBV25-1 to TRBJ1-5; the TCRdb call, TRBD1, lacks DNA for checking. Germline loops: CDR1 MGHDK, CDR2 SYGVNS. The CDR3 consists of 15 residues.

The V call is TRBV11-2, the J call TRBJ2-5; TCRdb indicates TRBD1, and absent DNA this call remains unverified. CDR1 is SGHAT, CDR2 FQNNGV, per germline. The CDR3 covers 14 residues. The CDR3 here is CASSSRGAGETQYF.

This chain joins TRBV9 and TRBJ2-1; the D call from TCRdb, TRBD2, cannot be confirmed without DNA. Germline assignment: CDR1 SGDLS and CDR2 YYNGEE. CDR3 length: 16 residues. The CDR3 protein is CASSVDPGGPRNEQFF.